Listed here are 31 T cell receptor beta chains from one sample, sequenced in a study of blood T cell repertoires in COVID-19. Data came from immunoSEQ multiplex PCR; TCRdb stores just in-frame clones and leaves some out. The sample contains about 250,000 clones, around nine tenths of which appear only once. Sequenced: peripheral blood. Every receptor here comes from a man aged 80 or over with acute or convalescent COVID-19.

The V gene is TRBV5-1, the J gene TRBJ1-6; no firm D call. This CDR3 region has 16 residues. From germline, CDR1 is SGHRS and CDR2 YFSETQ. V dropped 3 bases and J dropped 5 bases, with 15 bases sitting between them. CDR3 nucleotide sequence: TGCGCCAGCAGCTGGGAGGGAGGACGGGATAATTCACCCCTCCACTTT. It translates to CASSWEGGRDNSPLHF.

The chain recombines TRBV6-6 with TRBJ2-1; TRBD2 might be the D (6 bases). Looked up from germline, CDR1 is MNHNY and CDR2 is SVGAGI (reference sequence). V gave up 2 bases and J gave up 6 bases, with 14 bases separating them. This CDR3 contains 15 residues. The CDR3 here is CASSYVARGSNEQFF. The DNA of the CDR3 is TGTGCCAGCAGTTACGTCGCCCGGGGGAGCAATGAGCAGTTCTTC.

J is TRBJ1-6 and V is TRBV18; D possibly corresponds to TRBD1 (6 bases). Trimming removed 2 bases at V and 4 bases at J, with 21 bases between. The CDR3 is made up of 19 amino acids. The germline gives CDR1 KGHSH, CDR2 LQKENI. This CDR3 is CASSPNTLRGQPYNSPLHF. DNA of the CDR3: TGTGCCAGCTCACCAAACACCCTCCGCGGACAGCCTTATAATTCACCCCTCCACTTT.

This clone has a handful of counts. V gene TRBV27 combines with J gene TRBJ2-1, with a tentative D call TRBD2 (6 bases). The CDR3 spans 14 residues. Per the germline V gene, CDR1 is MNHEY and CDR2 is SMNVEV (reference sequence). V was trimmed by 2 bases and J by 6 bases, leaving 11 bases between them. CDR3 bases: TGTGCCAGCAGTTTAGGGACTTCCATCAATGAGCAGTTCTTC. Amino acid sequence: CASSLGTSINEQFF.

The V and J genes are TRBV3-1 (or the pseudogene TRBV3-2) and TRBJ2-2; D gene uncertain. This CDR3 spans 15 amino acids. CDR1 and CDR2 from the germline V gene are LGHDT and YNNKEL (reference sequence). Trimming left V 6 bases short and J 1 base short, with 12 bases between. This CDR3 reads CASSPWAMNTGELFF. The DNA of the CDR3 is TGTGCCAGCAGTCCCTGGGCGATGAACACCGGGGAGCTGTTTTTT.

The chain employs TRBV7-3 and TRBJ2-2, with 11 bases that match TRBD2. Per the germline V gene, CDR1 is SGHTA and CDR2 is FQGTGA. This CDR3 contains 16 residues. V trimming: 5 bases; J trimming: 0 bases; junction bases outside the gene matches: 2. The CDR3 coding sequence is TGTGCCAGCAGCCTGACTAGCGGGACGAACACCGGGGAGCTGTTTTTT. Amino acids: CASSLTSGTNTGELFF.

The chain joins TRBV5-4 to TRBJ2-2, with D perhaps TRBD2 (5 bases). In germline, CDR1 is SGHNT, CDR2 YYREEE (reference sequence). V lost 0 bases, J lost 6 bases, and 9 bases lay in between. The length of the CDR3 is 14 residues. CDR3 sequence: CASSLDRGSGELFF. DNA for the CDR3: TGTGCCAGCAGCTTGGATCGGGGTTCCGGGGAGCTGTTTTTT.

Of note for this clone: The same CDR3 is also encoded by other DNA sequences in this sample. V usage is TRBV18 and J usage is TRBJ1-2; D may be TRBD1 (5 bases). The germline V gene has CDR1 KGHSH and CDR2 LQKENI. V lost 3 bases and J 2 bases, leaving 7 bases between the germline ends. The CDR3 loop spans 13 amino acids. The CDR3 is CASSPQGNYGYTF. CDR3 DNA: TGTGCCAGCTCACCCCAGGGAAACTATGGCTACACCTTC.

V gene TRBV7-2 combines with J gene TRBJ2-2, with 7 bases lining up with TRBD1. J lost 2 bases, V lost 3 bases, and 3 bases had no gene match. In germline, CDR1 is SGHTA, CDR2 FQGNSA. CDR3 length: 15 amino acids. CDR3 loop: CASSLYRGNTGELFF. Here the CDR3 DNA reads TGTGCCAGCAGCTTGTACAGGGGAAACACCGGGGAGCTGTTTTTT.

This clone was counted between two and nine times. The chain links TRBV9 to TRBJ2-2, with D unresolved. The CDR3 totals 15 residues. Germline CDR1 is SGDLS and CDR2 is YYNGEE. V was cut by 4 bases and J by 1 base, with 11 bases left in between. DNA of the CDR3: TGTGCCAGCAGCCCTTTCCCAGGGAACACCGGGGAGCTGTTTTTT. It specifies CASSPFPGNTGELFF.

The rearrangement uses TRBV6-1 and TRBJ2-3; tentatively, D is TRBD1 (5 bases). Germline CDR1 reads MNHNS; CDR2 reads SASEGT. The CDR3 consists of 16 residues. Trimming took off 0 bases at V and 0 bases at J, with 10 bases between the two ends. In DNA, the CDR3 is TGTGCCAGCAGTGAAGCGGGGCTGGGTAGCACAGATACGCAGTATTTT. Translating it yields CASSEAGLGSTDTQYF.

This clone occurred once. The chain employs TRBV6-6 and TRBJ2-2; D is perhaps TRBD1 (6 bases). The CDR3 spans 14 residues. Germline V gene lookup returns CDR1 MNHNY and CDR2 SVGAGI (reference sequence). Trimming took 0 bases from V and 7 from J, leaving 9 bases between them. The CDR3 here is CASSYSRGNGELFF. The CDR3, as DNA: TGTGCCAGCAGTTACTCCAGGGGTAACGGGGAGCTGTTTTTT.

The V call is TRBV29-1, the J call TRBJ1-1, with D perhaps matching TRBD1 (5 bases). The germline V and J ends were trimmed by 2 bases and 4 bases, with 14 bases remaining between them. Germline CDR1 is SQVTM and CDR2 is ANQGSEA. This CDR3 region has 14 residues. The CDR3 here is CSVEYGRASTEAFF. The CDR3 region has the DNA TGCAGCGTTGAATATGGCAGGGCTAGCACTGAAGCTTTCTTT.

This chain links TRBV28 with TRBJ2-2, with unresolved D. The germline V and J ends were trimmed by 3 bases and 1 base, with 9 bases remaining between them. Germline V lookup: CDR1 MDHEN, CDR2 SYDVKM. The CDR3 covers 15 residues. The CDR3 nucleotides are TGTGCCAGCAGTTTTTCACCCGGGAACACCGGGGAGCTGTTTTTT. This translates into CASSFSPGNTGELFF.

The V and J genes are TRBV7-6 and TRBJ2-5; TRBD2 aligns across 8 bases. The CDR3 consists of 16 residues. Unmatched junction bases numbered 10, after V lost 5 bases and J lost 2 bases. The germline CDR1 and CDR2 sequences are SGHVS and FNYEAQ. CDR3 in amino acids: CASSPRTSLIQETQYF. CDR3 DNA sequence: TGTGCCAGCAGCCCCAGGACTAGCTTAATTCAAGAGACCCAGTACTTC.

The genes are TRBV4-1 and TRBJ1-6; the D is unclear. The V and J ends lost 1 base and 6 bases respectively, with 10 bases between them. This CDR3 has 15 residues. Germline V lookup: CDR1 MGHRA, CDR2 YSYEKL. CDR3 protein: CASSQGGALNSPLHF. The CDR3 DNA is TGCGCCAGCAGCCAAGGGGGAGCCCTTAATTCACCCCTCCACTTT.

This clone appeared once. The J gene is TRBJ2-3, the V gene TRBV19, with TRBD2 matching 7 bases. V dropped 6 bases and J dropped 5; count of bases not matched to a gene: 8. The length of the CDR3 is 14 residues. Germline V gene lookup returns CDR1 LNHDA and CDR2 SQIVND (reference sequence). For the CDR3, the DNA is TGTGCCAGTAGGGGAGGGATAGCGAGAGATACGCAGTATTTT. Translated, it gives CASRGGIARDTQYF.

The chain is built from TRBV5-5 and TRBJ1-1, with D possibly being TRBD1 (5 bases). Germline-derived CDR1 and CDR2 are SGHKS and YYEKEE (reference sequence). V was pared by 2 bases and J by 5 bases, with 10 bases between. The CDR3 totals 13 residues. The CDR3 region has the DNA TGTGCCAGCAGCTTCTCCAGGGAAACTGAAGCTTTCTTT. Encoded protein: CASSFSRETEAFF.

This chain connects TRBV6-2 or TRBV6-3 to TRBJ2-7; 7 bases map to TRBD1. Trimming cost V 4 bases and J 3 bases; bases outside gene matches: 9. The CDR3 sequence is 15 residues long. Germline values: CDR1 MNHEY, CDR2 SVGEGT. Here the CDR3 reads CASSSPRGRIYEQYF. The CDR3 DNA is TGTGCCAGCAGTTCCCCGAGGGGGCGCATCTACGAGCAGTACTTC.

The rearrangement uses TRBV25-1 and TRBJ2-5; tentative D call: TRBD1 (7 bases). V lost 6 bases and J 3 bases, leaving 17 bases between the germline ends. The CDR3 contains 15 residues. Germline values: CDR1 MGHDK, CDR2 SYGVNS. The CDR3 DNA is TGTGCCAGCAGCCCACCCGGAGGGGGCGAAGAGACCCAGTACTTC. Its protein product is CASSPPGGGEETQYF.

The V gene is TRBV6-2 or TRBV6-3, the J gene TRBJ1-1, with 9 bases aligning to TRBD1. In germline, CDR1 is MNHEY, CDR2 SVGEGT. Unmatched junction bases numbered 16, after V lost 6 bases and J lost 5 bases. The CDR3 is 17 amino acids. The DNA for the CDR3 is TGTGCCAGCAGCCGCCCGACACAGGGGGCGCGTGGGACTGAAGCTTTCTTT. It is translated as CASSRPTQGARGTEAFF.

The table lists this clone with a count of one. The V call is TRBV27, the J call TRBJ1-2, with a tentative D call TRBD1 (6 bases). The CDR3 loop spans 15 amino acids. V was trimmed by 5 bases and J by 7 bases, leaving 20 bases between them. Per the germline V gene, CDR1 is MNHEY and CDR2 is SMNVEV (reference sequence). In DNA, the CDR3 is TGTGCCAGCAGTATCCGTTTACAGGGTCTTTCTGGCTACACCTTC. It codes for CASSIRLQGLSGYTF.

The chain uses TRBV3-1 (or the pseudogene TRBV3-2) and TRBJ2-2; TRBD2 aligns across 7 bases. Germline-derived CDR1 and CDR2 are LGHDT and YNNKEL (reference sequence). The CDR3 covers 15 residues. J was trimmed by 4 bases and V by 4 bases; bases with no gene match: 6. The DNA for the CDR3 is TGTGCCAGCAGCCCGGGGAGGGTTGGCACCGGGGAGCTGTTTTTT. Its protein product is CASSPGRVGTGELFF.

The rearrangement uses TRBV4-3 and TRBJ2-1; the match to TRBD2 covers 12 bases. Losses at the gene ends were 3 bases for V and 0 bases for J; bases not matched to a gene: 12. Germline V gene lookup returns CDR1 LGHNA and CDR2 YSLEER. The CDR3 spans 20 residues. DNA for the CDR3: TGCGCCAGCAGCCACACAGGACTAGCGGGACAATATAGCTCCTACAATGAGCAGTTCTTC. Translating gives CASSHTGLAGQYSSYNEQFF.

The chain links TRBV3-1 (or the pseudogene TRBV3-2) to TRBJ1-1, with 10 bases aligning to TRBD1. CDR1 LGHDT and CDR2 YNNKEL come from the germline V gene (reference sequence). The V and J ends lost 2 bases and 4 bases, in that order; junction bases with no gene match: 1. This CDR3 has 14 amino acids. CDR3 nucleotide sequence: TGTGCCAGCAGCCAACGGGACAGGGGCACTGAAGCTTTCTTT. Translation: CASSQRDRGTEAFF.

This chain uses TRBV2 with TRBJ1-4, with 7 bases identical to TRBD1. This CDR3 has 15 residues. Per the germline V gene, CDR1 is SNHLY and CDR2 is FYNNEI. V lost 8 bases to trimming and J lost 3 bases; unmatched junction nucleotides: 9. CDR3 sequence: CASRPWDSSNEKLFF. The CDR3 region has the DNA TGTGCCAGCCGCCCCTGGGACAGCTCTAATGAAAAACTGTTTTTT.

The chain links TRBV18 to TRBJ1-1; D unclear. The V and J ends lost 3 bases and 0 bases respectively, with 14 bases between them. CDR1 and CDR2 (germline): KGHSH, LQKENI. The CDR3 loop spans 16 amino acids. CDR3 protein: CASSPNALSLNTEAFF. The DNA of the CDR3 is TGTGCCAGCTCACCTAATGCACTTTCCCTGAACACTGAAGCTTTCTTT.

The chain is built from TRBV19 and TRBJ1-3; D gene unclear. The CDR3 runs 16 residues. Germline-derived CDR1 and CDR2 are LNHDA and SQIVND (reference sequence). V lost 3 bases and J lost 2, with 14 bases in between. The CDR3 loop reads CASSILGRTTGNTIYF. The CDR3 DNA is TGTGCCAGTAGTATTCTCGGGCGGACTACTGGAAACACCATATATTTT.

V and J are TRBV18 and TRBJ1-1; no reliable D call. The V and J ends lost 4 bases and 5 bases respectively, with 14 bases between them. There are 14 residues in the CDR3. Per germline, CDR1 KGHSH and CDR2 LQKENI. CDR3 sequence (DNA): TGTGCCAGCTCACAGCCCCGTTGGGAGACTGAAGCTTTCTTT. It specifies CASSQPRWETEAFF.

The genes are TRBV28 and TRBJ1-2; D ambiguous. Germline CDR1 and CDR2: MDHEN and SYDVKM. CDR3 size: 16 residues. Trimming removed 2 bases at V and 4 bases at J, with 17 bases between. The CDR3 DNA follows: TGTGCCAGCAGTTTAACTAGTCAGGAGAAGGTCTATGGCTACACCTTC. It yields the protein CASSLTSQEKVYGYTF.

CDR3 in amino acids: CASSPSGTGGYEQYF. Written as DNA, the CDR3 is TGTGCCAGCAGCCCCTCCGGGACAGGGGGATACGAGCAGTACTTC. The chain carries TRBV5-4 and TRBJ2-7; 11 positions match TRBD1. Germline trimming cut 4 bases from V and 4 bases from J; bases unmatched to any gene: 7. CDR1 and CDR2 (germline): SGHNT, YYREEE (reference sequence). This CDR3 is 15 amino acids long.